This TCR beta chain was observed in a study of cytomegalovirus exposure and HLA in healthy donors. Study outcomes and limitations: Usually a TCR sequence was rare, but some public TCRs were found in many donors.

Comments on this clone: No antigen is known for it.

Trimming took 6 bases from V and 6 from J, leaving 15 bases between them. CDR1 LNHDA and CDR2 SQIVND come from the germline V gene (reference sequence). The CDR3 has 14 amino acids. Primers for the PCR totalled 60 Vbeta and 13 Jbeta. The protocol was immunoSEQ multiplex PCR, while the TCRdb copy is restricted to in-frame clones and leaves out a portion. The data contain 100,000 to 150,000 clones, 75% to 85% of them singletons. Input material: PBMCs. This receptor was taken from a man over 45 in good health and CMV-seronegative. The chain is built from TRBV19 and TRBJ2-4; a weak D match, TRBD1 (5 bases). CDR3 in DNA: TGTGCCAGTAGAGAGACAGCCGTAGGAAACATTCAGTACTTC. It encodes CASRETAVGNIQYF.